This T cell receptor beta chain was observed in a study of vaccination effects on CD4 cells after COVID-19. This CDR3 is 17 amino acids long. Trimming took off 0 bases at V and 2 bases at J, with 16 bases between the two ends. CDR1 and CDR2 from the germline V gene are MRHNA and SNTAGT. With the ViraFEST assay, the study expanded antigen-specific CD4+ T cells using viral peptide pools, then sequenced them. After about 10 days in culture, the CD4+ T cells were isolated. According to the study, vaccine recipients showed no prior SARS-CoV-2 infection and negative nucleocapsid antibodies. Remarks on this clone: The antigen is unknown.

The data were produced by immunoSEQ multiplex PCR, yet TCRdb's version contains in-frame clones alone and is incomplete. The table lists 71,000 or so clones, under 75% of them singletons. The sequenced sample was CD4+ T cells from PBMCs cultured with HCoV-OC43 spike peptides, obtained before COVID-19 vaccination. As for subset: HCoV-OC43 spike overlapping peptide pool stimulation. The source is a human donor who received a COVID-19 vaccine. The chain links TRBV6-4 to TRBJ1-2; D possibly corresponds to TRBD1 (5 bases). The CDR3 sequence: CASSDSWGTRPNYGYTF. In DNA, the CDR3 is TGTGCCAGCAGTGACTCCTGGGGCACTAGGCCAAACTATGGCTACACCTTC.